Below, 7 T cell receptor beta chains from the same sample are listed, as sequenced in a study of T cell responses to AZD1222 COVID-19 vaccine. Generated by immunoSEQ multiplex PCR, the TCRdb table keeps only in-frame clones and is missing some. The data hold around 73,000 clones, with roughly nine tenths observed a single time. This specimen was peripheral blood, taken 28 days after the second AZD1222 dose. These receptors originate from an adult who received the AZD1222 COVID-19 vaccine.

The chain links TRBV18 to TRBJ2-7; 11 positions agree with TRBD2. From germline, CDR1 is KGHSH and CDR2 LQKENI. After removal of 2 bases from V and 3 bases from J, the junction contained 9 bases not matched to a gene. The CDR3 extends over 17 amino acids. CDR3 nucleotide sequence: TGTGCCAGCTCACCATTACCAACTAGCGGGAGACACTACGAGCAGTACGTC. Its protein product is CASSPLPTSGRHYEQYV.

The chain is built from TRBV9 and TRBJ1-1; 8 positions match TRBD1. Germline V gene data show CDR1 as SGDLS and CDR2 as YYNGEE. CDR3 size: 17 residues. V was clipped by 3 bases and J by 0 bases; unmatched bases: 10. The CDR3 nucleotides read TGTGCCAGCAGCGCCGGACAGGGTGGGAGGGTGAACACTGAAGCTTTCTTT. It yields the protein CASSAGQGGRVNTEAFF.

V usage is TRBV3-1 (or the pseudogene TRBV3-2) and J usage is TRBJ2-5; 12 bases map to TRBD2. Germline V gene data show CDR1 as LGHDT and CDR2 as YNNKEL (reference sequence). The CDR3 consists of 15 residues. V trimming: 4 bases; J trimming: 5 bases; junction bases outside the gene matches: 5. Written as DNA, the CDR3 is TGTGCCAGCAGCCGCCGACTAGCGGGAGTGGAGACCCAGTACTTC. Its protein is CASSRRLAGVETQYF.

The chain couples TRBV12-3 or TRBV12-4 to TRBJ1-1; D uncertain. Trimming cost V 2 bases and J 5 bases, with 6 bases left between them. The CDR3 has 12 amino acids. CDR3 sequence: CASSLMGTEAFF. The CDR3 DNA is TGTGCCAGCAGTTTAATGGGAACTGAAGCTTTCTTT.

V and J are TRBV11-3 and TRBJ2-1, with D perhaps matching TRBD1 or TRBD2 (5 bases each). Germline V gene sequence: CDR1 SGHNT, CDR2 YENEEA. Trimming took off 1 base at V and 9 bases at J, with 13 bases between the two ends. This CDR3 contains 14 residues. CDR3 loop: CASSLGGSGGEQFF. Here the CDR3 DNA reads TGTGCCAGCAGCTTAGGGGGTAGTGGGGGTGAGCAGTTCTTC.

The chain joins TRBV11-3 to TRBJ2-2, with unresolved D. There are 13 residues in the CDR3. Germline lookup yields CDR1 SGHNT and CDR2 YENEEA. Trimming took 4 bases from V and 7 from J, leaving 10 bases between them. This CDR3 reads CASSSDTGGELFF. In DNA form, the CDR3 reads TGTGCCAGCAGCTCCGACACGGGCGGGGAGCTGTTTTTT.

As DNA, the CDR3 is TGTGCCATCAGTGAGAGGACAGTCACCGGGGAGCTGTTTTTT. Protein sequence: CAISERTVTGELFF. The chain combines TRBV10-3 with TRBJ2-2; D is perhaps TRBD1 (6 bases). The germline V and J ends were trimmed by 2 bases and 4 bases, with 8 bases remaining between them. CDR1 ENHRY and CDR2 SYGVKD come from the germline V gene. This CDR3 contains 14 residues.